This passage covers 32 T cell receptor beta chains from one sample sequenced in a study of vaccination and CD4 T cells after COVID-19. These receptors lack a known antigen. CD4+ T cells that had been cultured provided DNA sequenced with the Oncomine TCR Beta short-read assay. Via MiXCR, TCRdb re-called the PCR reads, giving one row per CDR3 protein. This sample carries several thousand distinct CDR3 sequences, about two fifths of them seen once, and the ten largest clones take 22%. Treatment here: roughly 11-day PBMC culture with coronavirus spike peptide pools or control peptides (ViraFEST assay). During the years 2011-2018, before the COVID-19 pandemic, the unexposed donor's CD4+ T cells were collected. What was sequenced was CD4+ T cells from blood, cultured in vitro. These receptors all stem from a human donor in good health.

This chain joins TRBV6-5 and TRBJ1-1; weak D call: TRBD1 (5 bases). This CDR3 contains 14 residues. Germline V gene lookup returns CDR1 MNHEY and CDR2 SVGAGI. V lost 2 bases, J lost 4 bases, and 11 bases lay in between. In nucleotides, the CDR3 is TGTGCCAGCAGTTACCTCTCAGGGAGCACTGAAGCTTTCTTT. It translates to CASSYLSGSTEAFF.

The chain is built from TRBV28 and TRBJ2-7; tentatively, D is TRBD2 (6 bases). V lost 5 bases to trimming and J lost 5 bases, with 28 bases between them. CDR1 is MDHEN and CDR2 is SYDVKM in the germline V gene. The CDR3 length is 18 residues. The DNA for the CDR3 is TGTGCCAGCAGTCCCTTCGGGGTCTTCCAGGCCCGGACTAACGAGCAGTACTTC. As protein: CASSPFGVFQARTNEQYF.

The chain uses TRBV7-2 and TRBJ1-2; TRBD1 is a possible D gene (6 bases). The germline V gene encodes CDR1 SGHTA and CDR2 FQGNSA. The CDR3 is made up of 15 amino acids. Trimming cost V 1 base and J 3 bases, with 12 bases left between them. The CDR3 reads CASSLGWGGDYGYTF. CDR3 DNA sequence: TGTGCCAGCAGCTTAGGGTGGGGGGGCGACTATGGCTACACCTTC.

This sequence joins TRBV6-1 and TRBJ2-5; no definite D call. The CDR3 loop spans 13 amino acids. From germline, CDR1 is MNHNS and CDR2 SASEGT. Trimming removed 4 bases from V and 5 bases from J, with 11 bases in between. CDR3 sequence: CASSVEVGETQYF. CDR3 sequence (DNA): TGTGCCAGCAGTGTTGAGGTGGGCGAGACCCAGTACTTC.

The rearrangement links TRBV7-9 to TRBJ2-7; the match to TRBD2 covers 10 bases. Trimming at V came to 5 bases and at J to 2 bases, leaving 3 bases not matched to a gene. The CDR3 sequence is 14 residues long. Germline CDR1 SEHNR, CDR2 FQNEAQ (reference sequence). CDR3: CASSLSGGPYEQYF. The CDR3 coding sequence is TGTGCCAGCAGCCTTAGCGGGGGGCCCTACGAGCAGTACTTC.

The rearrangement uses TRBV20-1 and TRBJ1-2; the match to TRBD1 covers 7 bases. With V trimmed by 1 base and J by 6 bases, 11 bases remained unmatched. Per the germline V gene, CDR1 is DFQATT and CDR2 is SNEGSKA (reference sequence). This CDR3 is 15 amino acids long. CDR3 sequence: CSARGPGQSMHGYTF. The CDR3 DNA reads TGCAGTGCTAGAGGCCCGGGACAGTCTATGCATGGCTACACCTTC.

CDR3 DNA sequence: TGTGCCAGCAGCCCGTACTACGAGCAGTACTTC. It yields the protein CASSPYYEQYF. The chain links TRBV11-2 to TRBJ2-7; D not certain. The CDR3 is 11 amino acids. V gave up 5 bases and J gave up 3 bases, with 5 bases separating them. The germline V gene has CDR1 SGHAT and CDR2 FQNNGV.

The J gene is TRBJ1-5, the V gene TRBV6-1, with a possible D match to TRBD1 (5 bases). Per the germline V gene, CDR1 is MNHNS and CDR2 is SASEGT. The V and J ends lost 6 bases and 4 bases respectively, with 7 bases between them. The CDR3 covers 12 residues. CDR3 DNA sequence: TGTGCCAGCAGACAGGATAATCAGCCCCAGCATTTT. Its protein product is CASRQDNQPQHF.

Only a few counts were recorded for this clonotype. The chain couples TRBV15 to TRBJ2-7; the D gene is possibly TRBD1 (5 bases). The V and J ends lost 0 bases and 3 bases respectively, with 9 bases between them. The CDR3 runs 14 residues. Per germline, CDR1 LNHNV and CDR2 YYDKDF (reference sequence). In DNA form, the CDR3 reads TGTGCCACCAGCAGAGAGGGCAGGGTCTACGAGCAGTACTTC. It is translated as CATSREGRVYEQYF.

The CDR3 nucleotides are TGTGCCAGCAGCTCGAGTGCATCCCTCCGGGGCGAGCAGTACTTC. Residues: CASSSSASLRGEQYF. This rearrangement joins TRBV7-9 to TRBJ2-7; possible D gene TRBD2, 5 bases. CDR3 size: 15 residues. Deletions cut 4 bases from V and 6 bases from J, with 19 bases between. Per the germline V gene, CDR1 is SEHNR and CDR2 is FQNEAQ (reference sequence).

V usage is TRBV19 and J usage is TRBJ1-1; tentatively, D is TRBD1 (5 bases). The CDR3 runs to 14 residues. Germline CDR1 LNHDA, CDR2 SQIVND (reference sequence). V was pared by 3 bases and J by 1 base, with 9 bases between. The CDR3 protein is CASSIWQGNTEAFF. The DNA of the CDR3 is TGTGCCAGTAGTATTTGGCAGGGGAACACTGAAGCTTTCTTT. The variable domain in full, completed from reference TRBV19 and TRBJ1-1, reads DGGITQSPKYLFRKEGQNVTLSCEQNLNHDAMYWYRQDPGQGLRLIYYSQIVNDFQKGDIAEGYSVSREKKESFPLTVTSAQKNPTAFYLCASSIWQGNTEAFFGQGTRLTVV.

J is TRBJ1-6 and V is TRBV2, with TRBD1 identical over 8 bases. Trimming cost V 9 bases and J 3 bases; bases outside gene matches: 7. The CDR3 extends over 15 amino acids. Germline V gene sequence: CDR1 SNHLY, CDR2 FYNNEI. This chain's CDR3 is CASILTGDYNSPLHF. The CDR3, as DNA: TGTGCCAGTATATTGACAGGGGACTATAATTCACCCCTCCACTTT.

This sequence joins TRBV20-1 and TRBJ2-7; 7 bases match TRBD2. With V trimmed by 4 bases and J by 2 bases, 8 bases remained unmatched. The CDR3 contains 14 residues. The germline V gene has CDR1 DFQATT and CDR2 SNEGSKA (reference sequence). This CDR3 is CSATPGGGTYEQYF. CDR3 nucleotides: TGCAGTGCTACGCCCGGCGGGGGAACCTACGAGCAGTACTTC.

This clonotype came up a few times. The chain recombines TRBV6-1 with TRBJ1-2; TRBD1 might be the D (6 bases). This CDR3 is built from 13 residues. Germline V CDR1 and CDR2: MNHNS, SASEGT. Between the trimmed V and J ends, which lost 10 bases and 2 bases, there was a span of 14 bases. The chain's CDR3 is CATQTGPNYGYTF. In DNA form, the CDR3 reads TGTGCCACTCAGACAGGCCCGAACTATGGCTACACCTTC.

The chain carries TRBV7-9 and TRBJ1-1; 9 bases match TRBD1. This CDR3 spans 15 amino acids. CDR1 SEHNR and CDR2 FQNEAQ come from the germline V gene (reference sequence). V shed 3 bases and J 4 bases; nucleotides not matched to a gene: 6. The CDR3 nucleotides are TGTGCCAGCAGCTTTACCGGGACAGGGATCACTGAAGCTTTCTTT. Its translation: CASSFTGTGITEAFF.

The rearrangement joins TRBV19 to TRBJ1-5; D is unclear. In germline, CDR1 is LNHDA, CDR2 SQIVND (reference sequence). Trimming stripped 3 bases from V and 0 bases from J, with 9 bases between. The CDR3 extends over 15 amino acids. The DNA of the CDR3 is TGTGCCAGTAGTATTGAGGGCTATAGCAATCAGCCCCAGCATTTT. This sequence encodes CASSIEGYSNQPQHF.

The V gene is TRBV19, the J gene TRBJ1-6; D is unresolved. This CDR3 has 12 residues. The germline CDR1 and CDR2 sequences are LNHDA and SQIVND (reference sequence). The ends were cut back, 2 bases at V and 7 bases at J, with 3 bases in the middle. This chain's CDR3 is CASSIQNSPLHF. CDR3 DNA sequence: TGTGCCAGTAGTATACAGAATTCACCCCTCCACTTT.

CDR3 loop: CSASPMGHSGNTIYF. DNA of the CDR3: TGCAGTGCTAGTCCAATGGGGCACTCTGGAAACACCATATATTTT. The chain links TRBV20-1 to TRBJ1-3, with a tentative D call TRBD1 (5 bases). CDR3 length: 15 amino acids. Trimming removed 3 bases from V and 0 bases from J, with 12 bases in between. Germline-derived CDR1 and CDR2 are DFQATT and SNEGSKA (reference sequence).

This clonotype showed up just a few times. The V gene is TRBV2, the J gene TRBJ1-6, with D tentatively TRBD1 (5 bases). There are 15 residues in the CDR3. Germline loops: CDR1 SNHLY, CDR2 FYNNEI. V was clipped by 5 bases and J by 7 bases, with 15 bases between them. CDR3 sequence: CASSSGWGSNSPLHF. CDR3 DNA sequence: TGTGCCAGCAGTAGCGGTTGGGGGAGCAATTCACCCCTCCACTTT.

The rearrangement uses TRBV5-1 and TRBJ2-1, with a weak D call TRBD2 (5 bases). Germline CDR1 SGHRS, CDR2 YFSETQ. The ends were cut back, 0 bases at V and 8 bases at J, with 12 bases in the middle. The CDR3 sequence is 14 residues long. The chain's CDR3 is CASSLGGFGDEQFF. Here the CDR3 DNA reads TGCGCCAGCAGCTTGGGCGGGTTCGGGGATGAGCAGTTCTTC.

J is TRBJ1-5 and V is TRBV5-1; a weak D match, TRBD1 (6 bases). The V and J ends lost 0 bases and 6 bases respectively, with 19 bases between them. Germline V CDR1 and CDR2: SGHRS, YFSETQ. The length of the CDR3 is 17 residues. DNA for the CDR3: TGCGCCAGCAGCTTGGATGGTAGTGGGGGCTCGAGTCAGCCCCAGCATTTT. Translation gives CASSLDGSGGSSQPQHF.

The genes are TRBV20-1 and TRBJ2-7; 8 nucleotides align to TRBD2. CDR1 and CDR2 from the germline V gene are DFQATT and SNEGSKA (reference sequence). After removal of 5 bases from V and 4 bases from J, the junction contained 10 bases not matched to a gene. The CDR3 loop spans 14 amino acids. CDR3 bases: TGCAGTGCTGCGTACGGGGGGGCCGGGTACGAGCAGTACTTC. It yields the protein CSAAYGGAGYEQYF.

The chain has TRBV20-1 and TRBJ1-3, with 11 nucleotides matching TRBD1. CDR3 length: 15 amino acids. V was pared by 5 bases and J by 1 base, with 4 bases of the junction left unmatched. Germline CDR1 DFQATT, CDR2 SNEGSKA (reference sequence). The CDR3 region has the DNA TGCAGTGCTGGGGGACAGGGGGTATCTGGAAACACCATATATTTT. This codes for CSAGGQGVSGNTIYF.

This clonotype was seen only a few times. This rearrangement joins TRBV19 to TRBJ1-2; D uncertain. The V gene's germline CDR1 is LNHDA and CDR2 SQIVND (reference sequence). The CDR3 is 14 residues long. V lost 0 bases to trimming and J lost 5 bases, with 10 bases between them. CDR3 sequence: CASSIDLAGYGYTF. As DNA, the CDR3 is TGTGCCAGTAGTATAGATCTGGCAGGATATGGCTACACCTTC. The whole variable domain, remainder taken from reference TRBV19 and TRBJ1-2, is DGGITQSPKYLFRKEGQNVTLSCEQNLNHDAMYWYRQDPGQGLRLIYYSQIVNDFQKGDIAEGYSVSREKKESFPLTVTSAQKNPTAFYLCASSIDLAGYGYTFGSGTRLTVV.

This clonotype appeared a few times. This sequence joins TRBV12-3 or TRBV12-4 and TRBJ1-5, with no clear D. The V and J ends lost 2 bases and 5 bases respectively, with 4 bases between them. This CDR3 has 12 residues. The CDR3 coding sequence is TGTGCCAGCAGTTTATTCGATCAGCCCCAGCATTTT. It codes for CASSLFDQPQHF.

The V call is TRBV7-2, the J call TRBJ1-2; 7 nucleotides align to TRBD1. The CDR3 is 14 amino acids. Looked up from germline, CDR1 is SGHTA and CDR2 is FQGNSA. With V trimmed by 5 bases and J by 2 bases, 5 bases remained unmatched. The CDR3 nucleotides read TGTGCCAGCAGCGCCGACAGGGTGAACTATGGCTACACCTTC. This gives the protein CASSADRVNYGYTF.

This clonotype came up a few times. The gene calls are TRBV7-2 and TRBJ2-7; TRBD2 is a possible D gene (6 bases). Trimming stripped 3 bases from V and 1 base from J, with 16 bases between. In germline, CDR1 is SGHTA, CDR2 FQGNSA. CDR3 length: 16 amino acids. CDR3 sequence: CASSFTVLAPSYEQYF. The CDR3 DNA reads as TGTGCCAGCAGCTTCACGGTTCTAGCGCCGTCCTACGAGCAGTACTTC.

The CDR3 nucleotides are TGTGCCTGGAGTGTCCTCTCTTTCAGGGCTTTCTTT. Its protein is CAWSVLSFRAFF. The chain is built from TRBV30 and TRBJ1-1; D is uncertain. Germline-derived CDR1 and CDR2 are GTSNPN and SVGIG (reference sequence). V was pared by 0 bases and J by 11 bases, with 13 bases between. This CDR3 contains 12 residues.

This chain links TRBV5-1 with TRBJ2-7; D gene unclear. The CDR3 runs 13 residues. With 0 bases removed from V and 3 bases from J, the gap between germline ends came to 7 bases. Germline V CDR1 and CDR2: SGHRS, YFSETQ. The CDR3 region is CASSLEGRYEQYF. DNA of the CDR3: TGCGCCAGCAGCTTGGAGGGTCGCTACGAGCAGTACTTC.

Notes on this clonotype: The conserved final phenylalanine or tryptophan is absent from the CDR3, which likely points to a read error. The chain employs TRBV7-3 and TRBJ2-5; D gene unclear. With 2 bases removed from V and 5 bases from J, the gap between germline ends came to 9 bases. Germline V gene data show CDR1 as SGHTA and CDR2 as FQGTGA. The CDR3 has 13 residues. CDR3 sequence reads: CASSLGLWETQYS. The CDR3 bases are TGTGCCAGCAGCTTAGGGCTCTGGGAGACCCAGTACTCC.

This sequence joins TRBV19 and TRBJ1-5; 11 bases fit TRBD1. Germline V gene lookup returns CDR1 LNHDA and CDR2 SQIVND (reference sequence). With V trimmed by 4 bases and J by 5 bases, 1 base remained unmatched. The CDR3 has 14 amino acids. In nucleotides, the CDR3 is TGTGCCAGTAGTACGGGACAGGGGGATCAGCCCCAGCATTTT. Translation: CASSTGQGDQPQHF.

This sequence joins TRBV6-5 and TRBJ1-3, with D hard to call. Germline V gene lookup returns CDR1 MNHEY and CDR2 SVGAGI. The CDR3 loop spans 15 amino acids. With 0 bases removed from V and 0 bases from J, the gap between germline ends came to 6 bases. The CDR3 bases are TGTGCCAGCAGTTACTCTGACACCTCTGGAAACACCATATATTTT. This sequence encodes CASSYSDTSGNTIYF.